What follows are 24 T cell receptor beta chains derived from one specimen sequenced in a study of blood T cell repertoires in COVID-19. Profiling relied on immunoSEQ multiplex PCR, and the TCRdb table lists in-frame clones only, not all of them. Of fewer than 140,000 clones in the sample, over 65% are singletons; the top ten hold about 6.3%. Sequencing was carried out using peripheral blood. Receptor source: a man older than 75 with COVID-19, enrolled during active disease.

J is TRBJ1-6 and V is TRBV7-2; D not resolved. The CDR3 extends over 13 amino acids. V lost 4 bases to trimming and J lost 7 bases, with 8 bases between them. CDR1 is SGHTA, CDR2 FQGNSA, per germline. The CDR3 coding sequence is TGTGCCAGCAGCTCACAGAAAAATTCACCCCTCCACTTT. Translation: CASSSQKNSPLHF. The complete variable domain, with remaining parts taken from reference TRBV7-2 and TRBJ1-6, reads GAGVSQSPSNKVTEKGKDVELRCDPISGHTALYWYRQSLGQGLEFLIYFQGNSAPDKSGLPSDRFSAERTGGSVSTLTIQRTQQEDSAVYLCASSSQKNSPLHFGNGTRLTVT.

The CDR3 protein is CASTKENSNYGYTF. The CDR3 DNA reads as TGTGCCAGCACCAAGGAGAATTCTAACTATGGCTACACCTTC. The J gene is TRBJ1-2, the V gene TRBV6-5; D not certain. CDR1 is MNHEY and CDR2 is SVGAGI in the germline V gene. This CDR3 has 14 amino acids. Trimming left V 7 bases short and J 0 bases short, with 12 bases between.

V gene TRBV25-1 combines with J gene TRBJ2-1, with D perhaps TRBD1 (6 bases). Germline lookup yields CDR1 MGHDK and CDR2 SYGVNS. With 4 bases removed from V and 8 bases from J, the gap between germline ends came to 12 bases. This CDR3 has 13 residues. The CDR3 loop reads CASSVGARDEQFF. CDR3 sequence (DNA): TGTGCCAGCAGTGTGGGGGCTAGGGATGAGCAGTTCTTC.

The chain combines TRBV29-1 with TRBJ2-1, with a weak D call TRBD2 (6 bases). Trimming took 4 bases from V and 6 from J, leaving 22 bases between them. CDR3 size: 16 residues. Per germline, CDR1 SQVTM and CDR2 ANQGSEA. The CDR3 nucleotides are TGCAGCGTTGTGTGGACTATCGGGCCGGTAGGCAATGAGCAGTTCTTC. This encodes CSVVWTIGPVGNEQFF.

V is TRBV19 and J is TRBJ1-5; 9 bases align to TRBD1. The J segment lost 3 bases and the V segment lost 3 bases, leaving 6 bases of the junction unmatched. The CDR3 loop spans 16 amino acids. Germline CDR1 reads LNHDA; CDR2 reads SQIVND (reference sequence). DNA of the CDR3: TGTGCCAGTAGTATCCCGGACAGGGGACCCAATCAGCCCCAGCATTTT. Encoded protein: CASSIPDRGPNQPQHF. The whole variable domain, filled in from reference TRBV19 and TRBJ1-5, reads DGGITQSPKYLFRKEGQNVTLSCEQNLNHDAMYWYRQDPGQGLRLIYYSQIVNDFQKGDIAEGYSVSREKKESFPLTVTSAQKNPTAFYLCASSIPDRGPNQPQHFGDGTRLSIL.

The chain employs TRBV9 and TRBJ2-1; 11 nucleotides match TRBD2. The CDR3 contains 17 residues. Germline V gene sequence: CDR1 SGDLS, CDR2 YYNGEE. After removal of 0 bases from V and 5 bases from J, the junction contained 7 bases not matched to a gene. The CDR3 region is CASSVGTSGLKNNEQFF. CDR3 coding DNA: TGTGCCAGCAGCGTAGGGACTAGCGGGTTAAAAAACAATGAGCAGTTCTTC.

This clone has only one observation. The chain employs TRBV27 and TRBJ2-1; TRBD2 agrees at 7 bases. The CDR3 runs 11 residues. Germline V gives CDR1 MNHEY, CDR2 SMNVEV (reference sequence). Trimming took 8 bases from V and 9 from J; bases not matched to a gene: 4. The CDR3 bases are TGTGCCAGCTTTTCGGGGGGTGAGCAGTTCTTC. Amino acids: CASFSGGEQFF.

The genes are TRBV28 and TRBJ1-1, with 10 bases fitting TRBD1. Germline CDR1 is MDHEN and CDR2 is SYDVKM. Trimming took 3 bases from V and 4 from J; bases not matched to a gene: 2. The CDR3 has 14 residues. This CDR3 reads CASSLTGGVTEAFF. CDR3 DNA sequence: TGTGCCAGCAGTTTGACAGGGGGCGTCACTGAAGCTTTCTTT.

This clone was seen only a few times. The V and J genes are TRBV28 and TRBJ1-2; 9 bases line up with TRBD1. V lost 6 bases, J lost 7 bases, and 6 bases stayed unmatched. In germline, CDR1 is MDHEN, CDR2 SYDVKM. The CDR3 runs 13 residues. CDR3 protein: CASRSQGAPGYTF. In DNA, the CDR3 is TGTGCCAGCAGATCACAGGGGGCTCCTGGCTACACCTTC.

This chain connects TRBV27 to TRBJ2-1, with a weak D call TRBD2 (5 bases). The CDR3 length is 14 residues. The V end lost 8 bases, the J end lost 8 bases, and 19 bases lay between the germline ends. Germline CDR1 is MNHEY and CDR2 is SMNVEV (reference sequence). The CDR3 spells CASGSSGESDEQFF. DNA for the CDR3: TGTGCCAGCGGATCGAGCGGAGAATCGGATGAGCAGTTCTTC.

This clone appeared once. The chain links TRBV6-5 to TRBJ2-3; perhaps TRBD2 as D (6 bases). Trimming shortened V by 2 bases and J by 6 bases, and 18 bases separated the two germline ends. Germline CDR1 reads MNHEY; CDR2 reads SVGAGI. The CDR3 is 16 amino acids. The CDR3 DNA follows: TGTGCCAGCAGTTACGGGGCGGGGAGGTCCCACGATACGCAGTATTTT. Amino acids: CASSYGAGRSHDTQYF.

V and J are TRBV6-2 or TRBV6-3 and TRBJ2-1, with 7 nucleotides matching TRBD1. Germline V CDR1 and CDR2: MNHEY, SVGEGT. V was clipped by 4 bases and J by 0 bases; unmatched bases: 3. The CDR3 is 15 amino acids. The CDR3 nucleotides are TGTGCCAGCAGTTTTCGGGACAGCTCCTACAATGAGCAGTTCTTC. It codes for CASSFRDSSYNEQFF.

The rearrangement links TRBV7-9 to TRBJ2-7; D is possibly TRBD1 (6 bases). V was trimmed by 4 bases and J by 2 bases, leaving 9 bases between them. The CDR3 sequence is 13 residues long. CDR1 and CDR2 (germline): SEHNR, FQNEAQ (reference sequence). The CDR3 loop is CASSSQGTYEQYF. In nucleotides, the CDR3 is TGTGCCAGCAGCTCCCAGGGGACCTACGAGCAGTACTTC.

The chain couples TRBV7-6 to TRBJ1-5; the D gene is possibly TRBD1 (5 bases). Germline V lookup: CDR1 SGHVS, CDR2 FNYEAQ. V was pared by 4 bases and J by 4 bases, with 17 bases between. This CDR3 is 16 amino acids long. The CDR3 sequence is CASSSQASGLNQPQHF. The CDR3 bases are TGTGCCAGCAGCTCTCAAGCGTCAGGGTTAAATCAGCCCCAGCATTTT.

The CDR3 spells CASSRPAGEVEGTGELFF. The CDR3 DNA sequence: TGTGCCAGCAGCAGGCCAGCGGGAGAAGTCGAAGGCACCGGGGAGCTGTTTTTT. The chain uses TRBV21-1 and TRBJ2-2; TRBD2, the table's D call, was not compared with the DNA. TRBV21-1 is described as a pseudogene. The CDR3 loop spans 18 amino acids.

The CDR3 DNA sequence: TGTGCCAGCTCACTCGGGACAGGGCACAATCAGCCCCAGCATTTT. This sequence encodes CASSLGTGHNQPQHF. The rearrangement uses TRBV18 and TRBJ1-5; 9 nucleotides align to TRBD1. Trimming removed 4 bases from V and 3 bases from J; junction bases left unmatched: 4. The germline V gene encodes CDR1 KGHSH and CDR2 LQKENI. The CDR3 consists of 15 residues.

Notes on this clone: Other DNA sequences in the same sample also yield this CDR3. The chain employs TRBV28 and TRBJ2-1; D is unresolved. The germline V gene encodes CDR1 MDHEN and CDR2 SYDVKM. Trimming removed 6 bases from V and 6 bases from J, with 3 bases in between. The CDR3 sequence is 10 residues long. The CDR3 here is CASSSNEQFF. The CDR3 nucleotides read TGTGCCAGCAGCTCCAATGAGCAGTTCTTC.

V usage is TRBV28 and J usage is TRBJ2-1, with D unresolved. Germline values: CDR1 MDHEN, CDR2 SYDVKM. Trimming took off 9 bases at V and 0 bases at J, with 15 bases between the two ends. This CDR3 region has 15 residues. As DNA, the CDR3 is TGTGCCAGGACTGAGTTGGAGAGCTCCTACAATGAGCAGTTCTTC. Residues: CARTELESSYNEQFF. Based on the CDR3 plus reference TRBV28 and TRBJ2-1, the full variable domain is DVKVTQSSRYLVKRTGEKVFLECVQDMDHENMFWYRQDPGLGLRLIYFSYDVKMKEKGDIPEGYSVSREKKERFSLILESASTNQTSMYLCARTELESSYNEQFFGPGTRLTVL.

The chain links TRBV6-6 to TRBJ1-1, with a tentative D call TRBD1 (6 bases). V lost 3 bases to trimming and J lost 6 bases, with 8 bases between them. Per the germline V gene, CDR1 is MNHNY and CDR2 is SVGAGI (reference sequence). This CDR3 is built from 12 residues. As DNA, the CDR3 is TGTGCCAGCAGTTATCAGGGGCCTGAAGCTTTCTTT. This translates into CASSYQGPEAFF.

The V call is TRBV9, the J call TRBJ2-1; TRBD2 agrees at 7 bases. Germline V gives CDR1 SGDLS, CDR2 YYNGEE. V was pared by 0 bases and J by 7 bases, with 7 bases of the junction left unmatched. This CDR3 contains 15 residues. CDR3 in DNA: TGTGCCAGCAGCGTAGACCAGTCTAGCGGAAATGAGCAGTTCTTC. This translates into CASSVDQSSGNEQFF.

The chain has TRBV7-2 and TRBJ1-5, with D perhaps matching TRBD1 (6 bases). Germline-derived CDR1 and CDR2 are SGHTA and FQGNSA. The V gene lost 5 bases and the J gene lost 4 bases, with 12 bases spanning the gap. The CDR3 runs 14 residues. The CDR3 region has the DNA TGTGCCAGCAGCATTGGGGGGGCTAATCAGCCCCAGCATTTT. Protein sequence: CASSIGGANQPQHF. The full variable domain, rest sourced from reference TRBV7-2 and TRBJ1-5, is GAGVSQSPSNKVTEKGKDVELRCDPISGHTALYWYRQSLGQGLEFLIYFQGNSAPDKSGLPSDRFSAERTGGSVSTLTIQRTQQEDSAVYLCASSIGGANQPQHFGDGTRLSIL.

With respect to this clone: At one of its ends the junction is not consistent with the germline gene, which may arise from a read error. This CDR3 is also generated by other DNA sequences in the sample. The V call is TRBV4-1, the J call TRBJ2-1, with 11 bases matching TRBD2. The CDR3 has 17 amino acids. Germline values: CDR1 MGHRA, CDR2 YSYEKL. The CDR3 sequence: CASSQELAGGHYNEQFF. CDR3 coding DNA: TGCGCCAGCAGCCAGGAGCTAGCGGGAGGCCACTACAATGAACAGTTCTTC.

This chain uses TRBV27 with TRBJ2-5, with TRBD2 matching 7 bases. Looked up from germline, CDR1 is MNHEY and CDR2 is SMNVEV (reference sequence). This CDR3 is 14 amino acids long. The V segment lost 3 bases and the J segment 6 bases; nucleotides outside the gene matches: 7. CDR3 DNA sequence: TGTGCCAGCAGTTTTGGGGGGGAGACGAAGACCCAGTACTTC. As protein: CASSFGGETKTQYF.

V usage is TRBV27 and J usage is TRBJ2-7; D possibly corresponds to TRBD2 (5 bases). There are 16 residues in the CDR3. Germline CDR1 is MNHEY and CDR2 is SMNVEV (reference sequence). V lost 5 bases and J 3 bases, leaving 20 bases between the germline ends. This chain's CDR3 is CASSPLGGYIVYEQYF. The CDR3 region has the DNA TGTGCCAGCAGTCCTCTCGGCGGGTATATAGTCTACGAGCAGTACTTC.